A single TCR beta chain is shown here with its context. There is no known antigen for this receptor. Per-base quality was not reported, and no clone a single base away is much larger than it. The data stem from a study of blood T cell repertoires in COVID-19 (dated by TCRdb to the early 2020s). For the wider study: The collaborator samples originated in the United States, Italy and Spain and spanned the acute and convalescent phases of COVID-19. Where available, HLA class I and class II types were obtained from metadata supplied by the sample provider rather than from assay-based typing. Subjects who had been exposed to COVID-19, were actively infected with it, or had recovered from it provided the deeply sampled blood TCRbeta repertoires that made up the dataset. Samples came from the ongoing ImmuneRACE study (first 160 participants) plus 1,254 subjects from 6 global collaborators. The repertoires were made available in a free public database intended to serve as a resource for research on the immune response to SARS-CoV-2. The prospective study material was composed of cDNA or gDNA derived from T cells, B-cell-depleted T cells, or PBMCs. Sample metadata almost always included a de-identified subject ID, COVID-19 status, age in years and sex.

The CDR1 and CDR2 encoded by the germline V gene are SQVTM and ANQGSEA. The CDR3 has 12 amino acids, counting the end cysteine and phenylalanine. CDR3 DNA is the only sequence kept; it has 36 bases, read in frame from the first base. At the junction V is shortened by 6 bases and J by 2 bases, with 10 bases in between. The investigation overall reported the following: The amount of clinical and demographic metadata varied by source and participant and was provided uncurated.

At one collaborating source in Seattle, patients were enrolled during active infection and were followed longitudinally through the course of disease. The collaborating institutions used their own protocols to collect whole blood in K2EDTA tubes. For TCRbeta analysis, collaborators shipped samples in one of three forms: frozen whole blood, isolated PBMCs, or DNA extracted from either of those sample types. TCRbeta CDR3 regions were amplified from genomic DNA using the immunoSEQ Assay, a bias-controlled multiplex PCR. On the authors' methods: The number of nucleated cells in each sample was estimated by amplification of reference gene primers within the assay. Sequence reads were collapsed and filtered to measure the absolute abundance of every unique TCRbeta CDR3 rearrangement. For each sample, productive Simpson clonality was calculated by taking the square root of Simpson's diversity index across productive rearrangements. TCRdb provides this immuneACCESS table in a form limited to in-frame rearrangements. Some clones are lacking; in checked studies, under half of them reflect an unresolved V gene, and why the rest are absent is not known. Clonal size and the V and J genes are those of that table, whereas D and trimming came from the DNA. The sample table holds fewer than 200,000 clones, of which about 85% were seen once. Approximately 8.2% of the sample is taken by the ten largest.

The source is a woman of 80 years or more with COVID-19, enrolled during active disease. Sequenced sample: peripheral blood. Recombination linked TRBV29-1 to TRBJ1-1; TRBD1 could be the D gene, as 5 bases match. The DNA sequence is given as TGCAGCGTCAGGGAGGATAACACTGAAGCTTTCTTT. Translated, it gives CSVREDNTEAFF.